A selection of T cell receptor beta chains follows, all from one sample in a study of cytomegalovirus exposure and HLA in healthy donors. Produced via immunoSEQ multiplex PCR; TCRdb's table is partial and in-frame only. The table shows roughly 200,000 clones, with 75% to 90% occurring only once. Sequences were obtained from PBMCs. The receptors stem from a man aged 50 to 59 in good health and CMV-seronegative. The CDR3 runs from the conserved cysteine through the conserved F or W. Fields, in order: V gene, CDR3 protein.

TRBV18	CASSPFSGGALDEQFF
TRBV9	CASSGPRDSRGGEKLFF
TRBV11-2	CASSPGGNQPQHF
TRBV11-1	CASSGSGPFPGYTF
TRBV25-1	CASSGQGYSPLHF
TRBV18	CASSQTGQGHYGYTF
TRBV28	CASSSPSGRRTEQYF
TRBV9	CASSVSSGTHTGYTF
TRBV4-2	CASSQVVSGDQPQHF
TRBV4-1	CASSQDPADGETQYF
TRBV10-3	CAISGQAEETQYF
TRBV2	CASSFQLPGANVLTF
TRBV7-6	CASSLERAGQTQYF
TRBV7-2	CASSPLSGTGLYEQYF
TRBV4-3	CASSQVDRGKSGYTF
TRBV28	CASSPGSGKYEQYF
TRBV2	CASSEAGGLAGKQYF
TRBV5-3	CARSLTDIIHSGNTIYF
TRBV9	CASSGGLAGVDTQYF
TRBV19	CASLTSGRGTGELFF
TRBV6-6	CASTTGNYGYTF
TRBV14	CASSPTGWYSGVETQYF
TRBV5-6	CASSLFGGESSYEQYF
TRBV5-1	CASSLVSSGSNEQFF
TRBV6-4	CASSEGVVGKGRIMFF
TRBV9	CASSVDRTMNTEAFF
TRBV6-5	CASSYASGTGYEQYF
TRBV19	CASSPSGNTGELFF
TRBV19	CASSSGTETYEQYF
TRBV9	CASSVSSGSSYEQYF
TRBV10-3	CASSPRTGGNQPQHF
TRBV9	CASSFSTGGSYGYTF
TRBV6-1	CASSDQRDTEAFF
TRBV6-5	CASSYATGTGSYEQYF
TRBV6-1	CASSDPPLAGLDTEAFF
TRBV7-2	CASSLYGRGGSADTQYF
TRBV2	CASSAQGTSTDTQYF
TRBV7-2	CASSSSGVSSYEQYF
TRBV29-1	CSVGSSPEQYF
TRBV7-9	CSSSLINGYEQYF
TRBV7-9	CASSLFSPQDTEAFF
TRBV5-1	CASSLEGQGDLNLAKNIQYF
TRBV7-9	CASSLAGTGRGADGYTF
TRBV19	CASSNYRGWENGYTF
TRBV30	CAWSVLQVGAIYF
TRBV21-1	CASSKGSFGAGGPRETQYF
TRBV28	CASSGSGRNYNEQFF
TRBV2	CASSDRVSTGELFF
TRBV18	CASSPILTGQGLADTQYF
TRBV7-2	CASSSDRQGASGYTF
TRBV7-9	CASSLALLSDTQYF
TRBV9	CASSVAHDYGYTF
TRBV29-1	CSVYGEDETQYF
TRBV5-1	CASSSTGDGTEAFF
TRBV5-5	CASSLASFEGYTF
TRBV5-1	CASKLAGGYTGELFF
TRBV11-2	CASSRSRAGGNTGELFF
TRBV28	CASSEITGVGYEQYF
TRBV28	CASTSEVHEQYF